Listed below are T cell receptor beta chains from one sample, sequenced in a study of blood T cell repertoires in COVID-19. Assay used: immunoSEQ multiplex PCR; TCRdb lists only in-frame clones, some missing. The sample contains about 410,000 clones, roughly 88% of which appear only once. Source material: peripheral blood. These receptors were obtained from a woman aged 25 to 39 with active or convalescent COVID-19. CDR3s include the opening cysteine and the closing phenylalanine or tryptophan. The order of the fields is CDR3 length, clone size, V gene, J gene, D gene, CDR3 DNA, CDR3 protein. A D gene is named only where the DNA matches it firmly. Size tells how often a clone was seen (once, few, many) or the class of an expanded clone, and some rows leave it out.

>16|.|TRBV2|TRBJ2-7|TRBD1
TGTGCCAGCAGTGAAAGCCTTGCAGGGGGCTCCTACGAGCAGTACTTC
CASSESLAGGSYEQYF
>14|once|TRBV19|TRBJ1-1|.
TGTGCCAGTAGGACGGACAGTTTACCCTTTCGCGCTTTCTTT
CASRTDSLPFRAFF
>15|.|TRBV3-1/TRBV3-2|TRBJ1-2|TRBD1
TGTGCCAGCAGCCAAGGTGGTGGGACAGGGTATGGCTACACCTTC
CASSQGGGTGYGYTF
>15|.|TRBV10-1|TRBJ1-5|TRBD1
TGCGCCAGTTACGCGGGGACAGGCGACAATCAGCCCCAGCATTTT
CASYAGTGDNQPQHF
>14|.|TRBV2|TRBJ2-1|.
TGTGCCAGCAGTCCTACGCGGGGCAACAATGAGCAGTTCTTC
CASSPTRGNNEQFF
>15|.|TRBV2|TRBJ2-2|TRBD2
TGTGCCAGCAGTGTAGGACTAGCGAACACCGGGGAGCTGTTTTTT
CASSVGLANTGELFF
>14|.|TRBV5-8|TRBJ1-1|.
TGTGCCAGCAGCGGACAGTCCTGGAGCACTGAAGCTTTCTTT
CASSGQSWSTEAFF
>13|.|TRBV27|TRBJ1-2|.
TGTGCCAGCAGTCCCAATCGGTTGGATGGCTACACCTTC
CASSPNRLDGYTF
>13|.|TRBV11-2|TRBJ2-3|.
TGTGCCAGCAGCTTAGCGCCCGCGGATACGCAGTATTTT
CASSLAPADTQYF
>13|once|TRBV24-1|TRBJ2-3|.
TGTGCCGCCCCCCCGCGGGGTGCAGATACGCAGTATTTT
CAAPPRGADTQYF
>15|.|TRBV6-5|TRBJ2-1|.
TGTGCCAGCAGTTACTCTCCCGGGAGTGGGAATGAGCAGTTCTTC
CASSYSPGSGNEQFF
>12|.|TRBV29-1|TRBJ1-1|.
TGCAGCGTAACAGGGTTGAACACTGAAGCTTTCTTT
CSVTGLNTEAFF
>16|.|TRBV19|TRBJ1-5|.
TGTGCCAGTAGTATAGGCAGTCTCATTAGCAATCAGCCCCAGCATTTT
CASSIGSLISNQPQHF
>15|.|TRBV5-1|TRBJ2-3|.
TGCGCCAGCAGCCAACAGGGTCCAACCACAGATACGCAGTATTTT
CASSQQGPTTDTQYF
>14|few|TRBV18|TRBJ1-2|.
TGTGCCAGCTCATCTCGGACAGAAGGCTATGGCTACACCTTC
CASSSRTEGYGYTF
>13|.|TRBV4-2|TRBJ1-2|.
TGTGCCAGCAGCCAAGAGGGGAGCTATGGCTACACCTTC
CASSQEGSYGYTF
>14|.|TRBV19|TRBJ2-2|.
TGTGCCAGTAGTATCCAGGGGATCCCCGGGGAGCTGTTTTTT
CASSIQGIPGELFF